The rows below give T cell receptor beta chains drawn from one sample of a study of blood T cell repertoires in COVID-19. Profiled with immunoSEQ multiplex PCR; TCRdb holds only in-frame clones, not every one. The data contain about 300,000 clones, around 90% of them singletons. The sequenced sample was PBMCs or T cells enriched from blood (not recorded which). These receptors originate from a woman aged 25 to 39 who had recovered from COVID-19. Each CDR3 is given with its conserved first and last residue.

CDR3 protein	V gene	J gene
CSVEEGGWGEQYF	TRBV29-1	TRBJ2-7
CASSVAASPNTGELFF	TRBV9	TRBJ2-2
CASSEIRTSGSFYEQYF	TRBV9	TRBJ2-7
CASSSETQSTEAFF	TRBV5-4	TRBJ1-1
CASSGGDRQPTYGYTF	TRBV7-2	TRBJ1-2
CATGGGWQTGANVLTF	TRBV24-1	TRBJ2-6
CACHGTSGSADTQYF	TRBV30	TRBJ2-3
CSVELRETQYF	TRBV29-1	TRBJ2-5
CASSLSSYEQYF	TRBV28	TRBJ2-7
CASTSTGLPDGYTF	TRBV3-1/TRBV3-2	TRBJ1-2
CATSEPGTGFDGRDTIYF	TRBV24-1	TRBJ1-3
CASSGGPRALDTQYF	TRBV28	TRBJ2-3
CATSDRGTSGSYNEQFF	TRBV24-1	TRBJ2-1
CASSSLQGPYGYTF	TRBV6-5	TRBJ1-2
CASSRSGRIYEQYF	TRBV27	TRBJ2-7
CASSLGQGGFMGSEAFF	TRBV7-9	TRBJ1-1
CASSLDQPSDEQFF	TRBV5-1	TRBJ2-1
CASSVEASGPYEQYF	TRBV9	TRBJ2-7
CASSTRTGLVGYGYTF	TRBV9	TRBJ1-2
CASSSHTGQGFNEQFF	TRBV7-3	TRBJ2-1
CASGTSRRRGGSYNEQFF	TRBV2	TRBJ2-1
CASSRTDSNQPQHF	TRBV10-2	TRBJ1-5
CASSPSSRGSSYNEQFF	TRBV7-2	TRBJ2-1
CASSSGTAYTEAFF	TRBV28	TRBJ1-1
CAIGQGQTNEKLFF	TRBV6-5	TRBJ1-4
CASSFDGGRDRGIANYGYTF	TRBV5-8	TRBJ1-2
CASSLIDRGGEKLFF	TRBV5-4	TRBJ1-4
CASNPLRGSSGDTQYF	TRBV3-1/TRBV3-2	TRBJ2-3
CASSPPSWPDTQYF	TRBV18	TRBJ2-3
CASSGDRGVTGELFF	TRBV2	TRBJ2-2
CASSPGTRGQPQHF	TRBV27	TRBJ1-5
CASSRLAGDYEQYF	TRBV2	TRBJ2-7
CASSSPGHLAKNIQYF	TRBV7-2	TRBJ2-4
CASSWDRGLLGYTF	TRBV28	TRBJ1-2
CASSVLWPASNQPQHF	TRBV9	TRBJ1-5
CASRFPGLGYEQYF	TRBV28	TRBJ2-7
CASSLEGGVGEKLFF	TRBV5-8	TRBJ1-4
CASSPPTGATNEKLFF	TRBV9	TRBJ1-4
CAWSSSYEQYF	TRBV30	TRBJ2-7
CASSQDAGRGTEAFF	TRBV4-2	TRBJ1-1
CASSMDGTTTYEQYF	TRBV19	TRBJ2-7
CASSQDARVGYRYF	TRBV3-1/TRBV3-2	TRBJ2-5